This is a list of T cell receptor beta chains from one sample in a study of a mutant IDH1 vaccine in newly diagnosed glioma. Assay: immunoSEQ multiplex PCR; the TCRdb copy retains only in-frame clones and omits some. The sample consists of about 83,000 clones, 80% to 90% of them appearing once. Their cognate antigens are unknown. This specimen consisted of PBMCs, obtained from a glioma patient whose treatment included an IDH1 peptide vaccine. These receptors all stem from a middle-aged man with glioma. The conserved cysteine and the conserved F or W are not part of the CDR3 here. Each record gives: J gene, V gene, CDR3 protein.

>TRBJ1-5|TRBV7-2
ASSSGSTGGQPQH
>TRBJ2-2|TRBV2
ASSVRGWANTGELF
>TRBJ1-5|TRBV10-3
AISEGTGNQPQH
>TRBJ2-2|TRBV7-7
ASSSGTGRGGELF
>TRBJ1-2|TRBV15
ATSARQGPNYGYT
>TRBJ2-2|TRBV5-6
ASHITGHLNTGELF
>TRBJ2-2|TRBV4-3
ASSQVPRGTGELF
>TRBJ2-5|TRBV19
ASSPPGETQY
>TRBJ1-5|TRBV7-9
ASSLELGQPQH
>TRBJ2-1|TRBV5-1
ASSSLTGSYNEQF
>TRBJ1-1|TRBV28
ASTPAGGRGPETEAF
>TRBJ1-2|TRBV5-3
ARKQVPYGYT
>TRBJ1-3|TRBV5-5
ASSPLLGPATVNTIY
>TRBJ1-4|TRBV20-1
SARRGADPV
>TRBJ1-5|TRBV28
ASNSLTVSNQPQH
>TRBJ2-7|TRBV11-3
ASSPKSYEQY
>TRBJ1-3|TRBV30
AWSVAGWGNTIY
>TRBJ1-1|TRBV13
ASSPRGRNTEAF
>TRBJ1-2|TRBV4-1
ASSQGQAGYT
>TRBJ1-1|TRBV28
ASKDAGRNTEAF
>TRBJ1-4|TRBV18
ASSLRGGGEKLF
>TRBJ2-2|TRBV27
ASSGGRTGRNTGELF
>TRBJ1-1|TRBV30
AWSPTGRPPEAF
>TRBJ1-2|TRBV5-1
ASRPLQGARGYT
>TRBJ2-3|TRBV4-1
ASRRLAGGPADTQY
>TRBJ2-7|TRBV28
ASSLGLAGDLQQY
>TRBJ2-3|TRBV4-2
ASSQIGGAGDTQY
>TRBJ2-3|TRBV13
ASSLNRDTQY
>TRBJ2-5|TRBV7-9
ASSLRDMGSETQY
>TRBJ1-4|TRBV28
ASSLGKANEKLF
>TRBJ2-7|TRBV7-2
ASSLVPLTGWAYEQY
>TRBJ1-5|TRBV27
ASSQNSNQPQH
>TRBJ1-2|TRBV7-3
ASSLRQNYGYT
>TRBJ1-2|TRBV5-5
ASSLEPGYGYT
>TRBJ2-6|TRBV19
ASRVGVPGANVLT
>TRBJ2-7|TRBV7-2
ASSSNSYEQY
>TRBJ1-1|TRBV18
ASSPLGGAGSTPFNTEAF
>TRBJ2-3|TRBV27
ASSLSSHARADTQY
>TRBJ2-7|TRBV19
ATRGGFYEQY
>TRBJ2-2|TRBV5-1
ASSLRQGNIGELF
>TRBJ2-7|TRBV27
ASSPSRGPYEQY